What follows is one T cell receptor beta chain and its context. The record originates from a study of shared clonotypes between healthy human individuals. On the study more broadly: A couple of women and a few men aged 18 to 49 served as donors.

Donors were healthy HIV-negative adults without recent acute infections or vaccinations. Only Caucasian adults living in Nashville, Tennessee made up the donor group. Unsorted PBMC DNA underwent sequencing on ten immunoSEQ deep assay plates. Measured with immunoSEQ multiplex PCR; TCRdb has only the in-frame clones, and not every one. The top ten clones hold around 12% of a sample with fewer than 600,000 clones, around 78% of them seen once. The V gene end was trimmed by 6 bases and the J gene end by 4 bases; junction bases not matched to a gene: 11. This CDR3 comprises 16 residues. Germline CDR1 is SGHVS and CDR2 is FQNEAQ.

The sample comprised PBMCs. This TCR derives from a woman between 40 and 55 years old in good health. Some clones in this sample may be carry-over from other donors' samples. The genes are TRBV7-8 and TRBJ2-2, with 7 bases aligning to TRBD1. The CDR3 reads CASRPRTGPGTGELFF. The CDR3 nucleotides read TGTGCCAGCAGACCCCGGACAGGACCGGGCACCGGGGAGCTGTTTTTT.